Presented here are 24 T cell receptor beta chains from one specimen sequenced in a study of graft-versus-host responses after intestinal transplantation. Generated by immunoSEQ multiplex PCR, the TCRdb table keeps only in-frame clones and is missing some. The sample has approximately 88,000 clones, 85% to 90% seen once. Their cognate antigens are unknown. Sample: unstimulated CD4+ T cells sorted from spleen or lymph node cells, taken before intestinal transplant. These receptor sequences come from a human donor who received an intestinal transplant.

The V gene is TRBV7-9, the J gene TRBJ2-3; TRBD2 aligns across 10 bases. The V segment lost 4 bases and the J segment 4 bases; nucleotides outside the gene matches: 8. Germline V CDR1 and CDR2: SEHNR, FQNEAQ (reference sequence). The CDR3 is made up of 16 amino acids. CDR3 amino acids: CASSSPLAGVADTQYF. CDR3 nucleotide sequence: TGTGCCAGCAGCTCCCCCCTAGCGGGGGTTGCAGATACGCAGTATTTT.

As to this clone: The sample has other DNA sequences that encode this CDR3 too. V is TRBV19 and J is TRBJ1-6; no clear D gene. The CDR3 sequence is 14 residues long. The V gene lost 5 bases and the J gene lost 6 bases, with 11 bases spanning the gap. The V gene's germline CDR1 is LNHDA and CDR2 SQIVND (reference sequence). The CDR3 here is CASSSSGSNSPLHF. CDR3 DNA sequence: TGTGCCAGTAGTTCGTCGGGGAGTAATTCACCCCTCCACTTT.

The CDR3 DNA is TGTGCCAGCAGCCTTAGGGGACACCGAATTGGTATGTCCCAGCATTTT. The encoded protein is CASSLRGHRIGMSQHF. This chain uses TRBV5-6 with TRBJ1-5; TRBD1 is a possible D gene (6 bases). In germline, CDR1 is SGHDT, CDR2 YYEEEE. This CDR3 has 16 amino acids. Deletions cut 4 bases from V and 11 bases from J, with 25 bases between.

The CDR3 is CASSLGLPGNTIYF. The DNA of the CDR3 is TGTGCCAGCAGCTTGGGGCTCCCTGGAAACACCATATATTTT. The V gene is TRBV5-4, the J gene TRBJ1-3, with D hard to call. CDR1 is SGHNT and CDR2 is YYREEE in the germline V gene (reference sequence). Trimming pared 0 bases from V and 2 bases from J, leaving 6 bases between. The CDR3 covers 14 residues.

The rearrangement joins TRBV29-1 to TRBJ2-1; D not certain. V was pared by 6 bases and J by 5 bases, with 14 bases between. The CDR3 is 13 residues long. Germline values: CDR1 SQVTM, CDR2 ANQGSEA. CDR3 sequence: CSVARSNDNEQFF. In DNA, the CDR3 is TGCAGCGTCGCGAGATCCAACGACAATGAGCAGTTCTTC.

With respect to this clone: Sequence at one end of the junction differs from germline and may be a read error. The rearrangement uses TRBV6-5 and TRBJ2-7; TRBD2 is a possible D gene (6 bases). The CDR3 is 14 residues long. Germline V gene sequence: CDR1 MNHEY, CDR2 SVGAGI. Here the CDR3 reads CASSSGGFSYEQHF. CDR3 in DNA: TGTGCCAGCAGTTCCGGGGGTTTCTCCTACGAGCAGCACTTC.

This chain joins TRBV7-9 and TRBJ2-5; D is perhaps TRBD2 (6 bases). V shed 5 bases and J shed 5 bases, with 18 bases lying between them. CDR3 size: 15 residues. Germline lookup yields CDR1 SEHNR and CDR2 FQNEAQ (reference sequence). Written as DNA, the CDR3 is TGTGCCAGCAGCCCAGGGTCGGGGGTTGGGGAGACCCAGTACTTC. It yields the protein CASSPGSGVGETQYF.

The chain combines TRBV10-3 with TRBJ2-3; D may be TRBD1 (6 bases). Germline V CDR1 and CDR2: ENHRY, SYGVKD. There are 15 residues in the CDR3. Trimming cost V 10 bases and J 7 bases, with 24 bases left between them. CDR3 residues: CATAPGTPSSNTQYF. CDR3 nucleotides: TGTGCCACAGCCCCCGGGACACCGAGTTCTAATACGCAGTATTTT.

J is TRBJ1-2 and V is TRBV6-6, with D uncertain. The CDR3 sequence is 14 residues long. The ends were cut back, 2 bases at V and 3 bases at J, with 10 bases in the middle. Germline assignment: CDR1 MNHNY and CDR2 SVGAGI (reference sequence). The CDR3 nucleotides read TGTGCCAGCAGTTACGGCAGGCCTTACTATGGCTACACCTTC. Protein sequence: CASSYGRPYYGYTF.

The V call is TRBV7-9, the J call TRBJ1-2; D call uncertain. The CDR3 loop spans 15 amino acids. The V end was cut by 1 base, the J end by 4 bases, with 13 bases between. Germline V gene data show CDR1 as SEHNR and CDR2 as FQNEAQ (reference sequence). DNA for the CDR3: TGTGCCAGCAGCTTAGGTGCTGCACCGGGCTATGGCTACACCTTC. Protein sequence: CASSLGAAPGYGYTF.

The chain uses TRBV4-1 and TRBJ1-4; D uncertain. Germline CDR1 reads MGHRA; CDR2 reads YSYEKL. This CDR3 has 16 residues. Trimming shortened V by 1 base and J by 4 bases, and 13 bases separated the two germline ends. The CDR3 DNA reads TGCGCCAGCAGCCAAGGACCGGGCGGGGTTAATGAAAAACTGTTTTTT. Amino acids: CASSQGPGGVNEKLFF.

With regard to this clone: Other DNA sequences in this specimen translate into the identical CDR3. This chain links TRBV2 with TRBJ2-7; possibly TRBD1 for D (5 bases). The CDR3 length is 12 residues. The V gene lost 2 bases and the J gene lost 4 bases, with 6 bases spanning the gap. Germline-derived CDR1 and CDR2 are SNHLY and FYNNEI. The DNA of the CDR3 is TGTGCCAGCAGTGAACAGGGTTACGAGCAGTACTTC. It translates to CASSEQGYEQYF.

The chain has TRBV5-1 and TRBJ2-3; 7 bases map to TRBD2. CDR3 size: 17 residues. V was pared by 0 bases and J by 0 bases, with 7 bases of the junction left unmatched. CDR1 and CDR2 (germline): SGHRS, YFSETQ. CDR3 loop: CASSLAATSVSTDTQYF. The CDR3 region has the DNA TGCGCCAGCAGCTTGGCCGCAACTAGCGTCAGCACAGATACGCAGTATTTT.

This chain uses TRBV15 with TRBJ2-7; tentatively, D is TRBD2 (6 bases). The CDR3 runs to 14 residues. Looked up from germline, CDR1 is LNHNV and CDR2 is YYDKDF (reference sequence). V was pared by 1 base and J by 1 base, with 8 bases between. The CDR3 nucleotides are TGTGCCACCAGCAGAGGGGCGGGATCCTACGAGCAGTACTTC. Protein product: CATSRGAGSYEQYF.

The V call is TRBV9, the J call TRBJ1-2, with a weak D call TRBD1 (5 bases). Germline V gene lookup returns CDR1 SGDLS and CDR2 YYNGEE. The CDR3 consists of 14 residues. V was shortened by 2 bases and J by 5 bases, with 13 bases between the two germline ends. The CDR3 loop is CASSVGPISYGYTF. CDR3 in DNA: TGTGCCAGCAGCGTGGGGCCTATTTCGTATGGCTACACCTTC.

As DNA, the CDR3 is TGTGCCAGCAGCTTAGCGCCGGGGGTTGGGTTTGAAAAACTGTTTTTT. It yields the protein CASSLAPGVGFEKLFF. The genes are TRBV7-9 and TRBJ1-4, with D possibly matching TRBD1 (5 bases). This CDR3 has 16 amino acids. The germline gives CDR1 SEHNR, CDR2 FQNEAQ (reference sequence). V lost 0 bases, J lost 7 bases, and 15 bases lay in between. Full variable domain (remainder filled in from reference TRBV7-9 and TRBJ1-4): DTGVSQNPRHKITKRGQNVTFRCDPISEHNRLYWYRQTLGQGPEFLTYFQNEAQLEKSRLLSDRFSAERPKGSFSTLEIQRTEQGDSAMYLCASSLAPGVGFEKLFFGSGTQLSVL.

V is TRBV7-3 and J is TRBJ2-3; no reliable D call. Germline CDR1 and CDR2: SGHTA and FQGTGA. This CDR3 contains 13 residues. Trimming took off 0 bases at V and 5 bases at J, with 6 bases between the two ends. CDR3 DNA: TGTGCCAGCAGCTTAACGCGGCAAGATACGCAGTATTTT. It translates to CASSLTRQDTQYF.

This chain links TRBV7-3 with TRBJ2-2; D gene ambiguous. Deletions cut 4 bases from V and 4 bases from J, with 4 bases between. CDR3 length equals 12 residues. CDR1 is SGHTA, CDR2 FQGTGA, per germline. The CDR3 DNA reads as TGTGCCAGCAGCTCGCGCACCGGGGAGCTGTTTTTT. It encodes CASSSRTGELFF.

The CDR3 coding sequence is TGTGCCAGCAGCCCCTTGGCGGGCCACCCCACAGATACGCAGTATTTT. It encodes CASSPLAGHPTDTQYF. The chain has TRBV11-2 and TRBJ2-3, with D maybe TRBD2 (5 bases). V was clipped by 5 bases and J by 2 bases, with 17 bases between them. The CDR3 covers 16 residues. Germline CDR1 is SGHAT and CDR2 is FQNNGV.

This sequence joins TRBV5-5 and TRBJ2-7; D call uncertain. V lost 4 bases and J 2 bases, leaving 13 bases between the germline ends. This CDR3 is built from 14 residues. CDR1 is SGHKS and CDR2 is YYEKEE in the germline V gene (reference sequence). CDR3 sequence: CASSEGGAAYEQYF. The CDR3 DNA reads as TGTGCCAGCAGCGAAGGCGGCGCTGCCTACGAGCAGTACTTC.

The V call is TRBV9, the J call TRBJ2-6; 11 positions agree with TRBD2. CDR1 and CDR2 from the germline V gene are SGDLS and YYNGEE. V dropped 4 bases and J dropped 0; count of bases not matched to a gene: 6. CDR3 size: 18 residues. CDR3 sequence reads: CASSPRLAGLSGANVLTF. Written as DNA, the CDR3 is TGTGCCAGCAGCCCCCGACTAGCGGGGCTCTCTGGGGCCAACGTCCTGACTTTC.

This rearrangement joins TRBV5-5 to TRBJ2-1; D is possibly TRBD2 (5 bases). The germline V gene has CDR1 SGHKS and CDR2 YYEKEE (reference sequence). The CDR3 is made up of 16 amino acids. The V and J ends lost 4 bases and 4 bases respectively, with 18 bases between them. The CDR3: CASSGPGDAGYNEQFF. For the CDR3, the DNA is TGTGCCAGCAGCGGGCCCGGGGATGCCGGTTACAATGAGCAGTTCTTC.

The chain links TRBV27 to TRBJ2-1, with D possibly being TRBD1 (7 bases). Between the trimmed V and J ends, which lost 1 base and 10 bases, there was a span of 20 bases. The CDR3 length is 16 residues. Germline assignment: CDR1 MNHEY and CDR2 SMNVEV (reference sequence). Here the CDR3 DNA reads TGTGCCAGCAGTTTATTTCAGGGGGGTTTCGACAGAGAGCAGTTCTTC. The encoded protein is CASSLFQGGFDREQFF.

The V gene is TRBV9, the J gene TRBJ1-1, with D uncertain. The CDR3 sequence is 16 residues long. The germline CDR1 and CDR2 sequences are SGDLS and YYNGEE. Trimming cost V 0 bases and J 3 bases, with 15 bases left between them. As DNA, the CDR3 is TGTGCCAGCAGCGTAGAAGCGGCGCAAAGATACACTGAAGCTTTCTTT. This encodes CASSVEAAQRYTEAFF. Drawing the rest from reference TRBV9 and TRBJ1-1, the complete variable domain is DSGVTQTPKHLITATGQRVTLRCSPRSGDLSVYWYQQSLDQGLQFLIQYYNGEERAKGNILERFSAQQFPDLHSELNLSSLELGDSALYFCASSVEAAQRYTEAFFGQGTRLTVV.